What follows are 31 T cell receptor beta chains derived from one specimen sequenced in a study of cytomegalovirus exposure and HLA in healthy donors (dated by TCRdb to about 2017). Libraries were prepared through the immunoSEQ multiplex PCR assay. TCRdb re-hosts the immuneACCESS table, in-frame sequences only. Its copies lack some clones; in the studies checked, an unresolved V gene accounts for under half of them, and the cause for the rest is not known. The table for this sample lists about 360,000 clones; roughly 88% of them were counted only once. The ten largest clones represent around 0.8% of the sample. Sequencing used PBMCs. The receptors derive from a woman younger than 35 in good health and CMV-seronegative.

The CDR3 coding sequence is TGTGCCAGCAGTCGTAGGTCCGGGACTATTAGCACCGGGGAGCTGTTTTTT. Protein sequence: CASSRRSGTISTGELFF. The J gene is TRBJ2-2, the V gene TRBV27; 7 bases match TRBD2. The germline gives CDR1 MNHEY, CDR2 SMNVEV (reference sequence). CDR3 length equals 17 residues. V was clipped by 5 bases and J by 4 bases; unmatched bases: 13.

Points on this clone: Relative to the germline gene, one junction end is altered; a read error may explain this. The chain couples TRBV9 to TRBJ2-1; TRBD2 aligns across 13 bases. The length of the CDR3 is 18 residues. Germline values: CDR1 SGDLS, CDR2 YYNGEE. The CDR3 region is CASSGRGTSGTSYNEQFF. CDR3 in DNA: TGTGCCAGCAGCGGGAGGGGGACTAGCGGGACCTCCTATAATGAGCAGTTCTTC.

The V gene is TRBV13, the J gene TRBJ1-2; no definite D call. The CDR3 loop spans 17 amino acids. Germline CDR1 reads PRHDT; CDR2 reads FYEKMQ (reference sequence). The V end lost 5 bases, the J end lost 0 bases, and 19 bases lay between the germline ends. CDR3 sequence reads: CASSTLVRGRSNYGYTF. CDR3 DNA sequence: TGTGCCAGCAGCACCCTGGTCCGTGGCAGGTCTAACTATGGCTACACCTTC.

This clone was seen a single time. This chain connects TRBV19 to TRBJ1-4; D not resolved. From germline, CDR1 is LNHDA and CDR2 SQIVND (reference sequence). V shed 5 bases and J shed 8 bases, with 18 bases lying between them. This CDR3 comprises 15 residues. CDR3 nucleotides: TGTGCCAGTAGTCAGGCAGTAGCGCCTGGGGAAAAACTGTTTTTT. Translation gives CASSQAVAPGEKLFF.

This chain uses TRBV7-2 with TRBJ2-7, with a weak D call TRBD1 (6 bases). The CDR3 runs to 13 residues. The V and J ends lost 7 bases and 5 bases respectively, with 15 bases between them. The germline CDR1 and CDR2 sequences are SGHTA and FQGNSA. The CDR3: CASTQGYVDEQYF. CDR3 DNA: TGTGCCAGCACCCAGGGGTACGTCGACGAGCAGTACTTC.

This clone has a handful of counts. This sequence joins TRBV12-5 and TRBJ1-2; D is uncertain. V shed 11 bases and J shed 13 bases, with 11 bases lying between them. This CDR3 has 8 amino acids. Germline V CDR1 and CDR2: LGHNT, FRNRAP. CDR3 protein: CAHSSGTF. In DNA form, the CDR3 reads TGTGCTCATTCGTCCGGCACCTTC.

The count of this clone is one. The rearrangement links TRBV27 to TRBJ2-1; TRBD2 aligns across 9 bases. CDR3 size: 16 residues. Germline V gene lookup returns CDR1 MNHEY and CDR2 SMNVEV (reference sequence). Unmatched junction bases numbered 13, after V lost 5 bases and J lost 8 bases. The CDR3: CASSPLGAGGGDEQFF. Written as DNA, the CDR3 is TGTGCCAGCAGTCCCCTGGGAGCGGGAGGCGGGGATGAGCAGTTCTTC.

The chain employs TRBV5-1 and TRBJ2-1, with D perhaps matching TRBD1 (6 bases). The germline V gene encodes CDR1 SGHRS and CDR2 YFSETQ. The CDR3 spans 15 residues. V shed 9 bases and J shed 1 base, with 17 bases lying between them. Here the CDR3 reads CATSEQGWSYNEQFF. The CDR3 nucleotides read TGCGCCACCTCCGAACAGGGTTGGTCCTACAATGAGCAGTTCTTC.

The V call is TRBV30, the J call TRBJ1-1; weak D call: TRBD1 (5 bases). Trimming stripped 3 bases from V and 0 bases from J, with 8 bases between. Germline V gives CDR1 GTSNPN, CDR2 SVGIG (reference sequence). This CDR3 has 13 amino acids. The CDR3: CAWRPQVNTEAFF. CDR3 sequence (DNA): TGTGCCTGGAGACCACAGGTGAACACTGAAGCTTTCTTT. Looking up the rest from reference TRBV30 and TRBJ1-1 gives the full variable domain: SQTIHQWPATLVQPVGSPLSLECTVEGTSNPNLYWYRQAAGRGLQLLFYSVGIGQISSEVPQNLSASRPQDRQFILSSKKLLLSDSGFYLCAWRPQVNTEAFFGQGTRLTVV.

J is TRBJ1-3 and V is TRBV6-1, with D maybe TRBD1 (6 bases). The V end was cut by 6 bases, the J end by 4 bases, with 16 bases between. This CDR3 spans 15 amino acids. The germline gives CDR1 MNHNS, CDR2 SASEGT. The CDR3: CASREQGSRGNTIYF. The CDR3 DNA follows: TGTGCCAGCAGGGAACAGGGTAGTCGCGGAAACACCATATATTTT.

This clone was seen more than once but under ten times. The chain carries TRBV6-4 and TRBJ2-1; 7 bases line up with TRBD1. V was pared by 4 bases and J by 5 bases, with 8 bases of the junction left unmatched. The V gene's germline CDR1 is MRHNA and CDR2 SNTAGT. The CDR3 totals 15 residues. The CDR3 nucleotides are TGTGCCAGCAGTGTATCTACAGGGGCGGACAATGAGCAGTTCTTC. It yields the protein CASSVSTGADNEQFF.

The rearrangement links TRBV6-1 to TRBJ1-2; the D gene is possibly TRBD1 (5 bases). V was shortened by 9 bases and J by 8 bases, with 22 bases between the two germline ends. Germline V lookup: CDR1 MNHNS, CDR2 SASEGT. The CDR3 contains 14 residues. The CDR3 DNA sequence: TGTGCCAGTTCGTCGGGGGAAGGGGCCTGGGGCTACACCTTC. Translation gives CASSSGEGAWGYTF.

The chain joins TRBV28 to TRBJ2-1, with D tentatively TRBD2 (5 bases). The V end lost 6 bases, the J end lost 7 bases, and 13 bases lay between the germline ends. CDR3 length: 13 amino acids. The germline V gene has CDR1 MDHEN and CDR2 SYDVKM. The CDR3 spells CASRTNRGNEQFF. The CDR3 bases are TGTGCCAGCAGGACTAACCGGGGTAATGAGCAGTTCTTC.

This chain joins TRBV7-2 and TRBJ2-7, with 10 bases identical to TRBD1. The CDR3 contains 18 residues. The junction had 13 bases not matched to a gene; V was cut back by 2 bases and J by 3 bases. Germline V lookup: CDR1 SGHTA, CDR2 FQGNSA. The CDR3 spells CASSLLRGDRGSFYEQYF. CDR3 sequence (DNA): TGTGCCAGCAGCTTATTGAGGGGGGACAGGGGTAGTTTCTACGAGCAGTACTTC.

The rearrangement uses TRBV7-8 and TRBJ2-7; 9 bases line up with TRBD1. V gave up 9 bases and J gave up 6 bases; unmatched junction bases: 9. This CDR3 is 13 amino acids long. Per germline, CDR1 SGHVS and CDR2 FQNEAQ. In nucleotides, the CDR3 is TGTGCCAGTAGGGACAGGGTAAGGGGCGAGCAGTACTTC. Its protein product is CASRDRVRGEQYF.

The CDR3 reads CASSPRGRAGIVQPQHF. In DNA form, the CDR3 reads TGTGCCAGCAGCCCTAGGGGTCGAGCAGGGATTGTTCAGCCCCAGCATTTT. The genes are TRBV7-8 and TRBJ1-5; possible D gene TRBD1, 5 bases. Germline-derived CDR1 and CDR2 are SGHVS and FQNEAQ. There are 17 residues in the CDR3. With 5 bases removed from V and 6 bases from J, the gap between germline ends came to 23 bases.

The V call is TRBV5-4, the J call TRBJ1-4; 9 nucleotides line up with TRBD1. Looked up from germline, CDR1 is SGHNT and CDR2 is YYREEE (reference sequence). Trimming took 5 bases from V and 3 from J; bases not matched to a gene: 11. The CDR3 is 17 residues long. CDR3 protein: CASSRGTGLIANEKLFF. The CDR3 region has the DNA TGTGCCAGCAGTCGCGGGACAGGGTTAATAGCTAATGAAAAACTGTTTTTT.

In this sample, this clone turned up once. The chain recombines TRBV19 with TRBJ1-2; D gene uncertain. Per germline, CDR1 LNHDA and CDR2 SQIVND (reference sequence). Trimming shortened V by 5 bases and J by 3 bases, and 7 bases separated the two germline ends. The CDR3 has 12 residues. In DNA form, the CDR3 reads TGTGCCAGTAGTCGCGTTGACTATGGCTACACCTTC. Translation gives CASSRVDYGYTF.

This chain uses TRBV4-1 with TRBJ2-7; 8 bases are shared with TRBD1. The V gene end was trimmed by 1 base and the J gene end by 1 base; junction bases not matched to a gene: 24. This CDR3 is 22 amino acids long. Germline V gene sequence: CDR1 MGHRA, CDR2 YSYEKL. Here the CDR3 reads CASSQASTPTGEMGRGSYEQYF. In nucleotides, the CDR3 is TGCGCCAGCAGCCAAGCTTCAACGCCGACAGGGGAGATGGGAAGGGGTTCCTACGAGCAGTACTTC.

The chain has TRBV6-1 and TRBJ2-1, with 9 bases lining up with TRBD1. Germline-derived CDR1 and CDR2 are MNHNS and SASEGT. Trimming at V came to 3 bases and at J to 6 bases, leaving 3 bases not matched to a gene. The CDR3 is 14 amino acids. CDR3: CASSDPGQGNEQFF. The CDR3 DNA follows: TGTGCCAGCAGTGATCCGGGACAGGGCAATGAGCAGTTCTTC.

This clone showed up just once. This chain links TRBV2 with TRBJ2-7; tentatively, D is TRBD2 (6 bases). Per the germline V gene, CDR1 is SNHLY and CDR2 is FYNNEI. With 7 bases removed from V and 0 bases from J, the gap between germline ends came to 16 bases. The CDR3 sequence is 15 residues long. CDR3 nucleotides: TGTGCCAGCACCGGAGCCGGGACTGGCTCCTACGAGCAGTACTTC. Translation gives CASTGAGTGSYEQYF.

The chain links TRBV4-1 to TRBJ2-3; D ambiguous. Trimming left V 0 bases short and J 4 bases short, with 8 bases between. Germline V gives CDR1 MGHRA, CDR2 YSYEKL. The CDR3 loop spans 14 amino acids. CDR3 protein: CASSQDDASDTQYF. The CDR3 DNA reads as TGCGCCAGCAGCCAAGATGATGCGTCAGATACGCAGTATTTT.

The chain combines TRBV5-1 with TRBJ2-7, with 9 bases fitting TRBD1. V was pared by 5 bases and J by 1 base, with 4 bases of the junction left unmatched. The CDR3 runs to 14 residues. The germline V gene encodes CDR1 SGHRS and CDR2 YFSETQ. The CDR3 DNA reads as TGCGCCAGCAGTCTCGGACAGGGGTCCTACGAGCAGTACTTC. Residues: CASSLGQGSYEQYF.

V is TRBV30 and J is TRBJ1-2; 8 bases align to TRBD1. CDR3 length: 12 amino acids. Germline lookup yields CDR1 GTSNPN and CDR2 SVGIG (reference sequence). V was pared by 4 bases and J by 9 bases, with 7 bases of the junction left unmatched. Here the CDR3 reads CAWKNRGKSYTF. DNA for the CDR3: TGTGCCTGGAAGAACAGGGGGAAGAGCTACACCTTC.

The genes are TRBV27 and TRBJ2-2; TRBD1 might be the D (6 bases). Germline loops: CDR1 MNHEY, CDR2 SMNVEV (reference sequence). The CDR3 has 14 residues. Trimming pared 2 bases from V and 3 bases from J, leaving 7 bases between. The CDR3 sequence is CASSLEGDTGELFF. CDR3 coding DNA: TGTGCCAGCAGTTTAGAGGGGGACACCGGGGAGCTGTTTTTT.

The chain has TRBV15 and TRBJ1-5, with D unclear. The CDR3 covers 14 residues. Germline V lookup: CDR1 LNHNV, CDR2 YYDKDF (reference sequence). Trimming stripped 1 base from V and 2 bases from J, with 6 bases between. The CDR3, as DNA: TGTGCCACCAGCAGAGTCCGAGGCAATCAGCCCCAGCATTTT. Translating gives CATSRVRGNQPQHF.

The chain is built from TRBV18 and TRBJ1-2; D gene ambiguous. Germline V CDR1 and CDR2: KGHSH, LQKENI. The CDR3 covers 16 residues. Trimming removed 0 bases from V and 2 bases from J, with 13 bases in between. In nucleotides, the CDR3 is TGTGCCAGCTCACCACCGCCGGCGGTTGGAAACTATGGCTACACCTTC. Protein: CASSPPPAVGNYGYTF. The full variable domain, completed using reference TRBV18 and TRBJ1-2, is NAGVMQNPRHLVRRRGQEARLRCSPMKGHSHVYWYRQLPEEGLKFMVYLQKENIIDESGMPKERFSAEFPKEGPSILRIQQVVRGDSAAYFCASSPPPAVGNYGYTFGSGTRLTVV.

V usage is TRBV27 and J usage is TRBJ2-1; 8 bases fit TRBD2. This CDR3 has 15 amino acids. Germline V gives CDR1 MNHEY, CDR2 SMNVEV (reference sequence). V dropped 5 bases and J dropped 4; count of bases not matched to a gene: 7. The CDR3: CASSIIAGMYNEQFF. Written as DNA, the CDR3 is TGTGCCAGCAGTATTATAGCGGGAATGTACAATGAGCAGTTCTTC.

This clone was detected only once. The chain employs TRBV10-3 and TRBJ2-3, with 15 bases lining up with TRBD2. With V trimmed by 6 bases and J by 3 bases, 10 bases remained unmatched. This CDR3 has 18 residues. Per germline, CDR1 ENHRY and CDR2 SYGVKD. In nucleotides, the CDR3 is TGTGCCATCAGGAGGGGACTAGCGGGGGGCCAACCAACAGATACGCAGTATTTT. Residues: CAIRRGLAGGQPTDTQYF.

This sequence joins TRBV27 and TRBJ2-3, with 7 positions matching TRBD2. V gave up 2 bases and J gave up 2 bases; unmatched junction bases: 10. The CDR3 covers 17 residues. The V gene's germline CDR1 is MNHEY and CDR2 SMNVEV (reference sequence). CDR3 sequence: CASSLLLPGGVTDTQYF. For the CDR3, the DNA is TGTGCCAGCAGTTTACTATTGCCGGGAGGTGTCACAGATACGCAGTATTTT.

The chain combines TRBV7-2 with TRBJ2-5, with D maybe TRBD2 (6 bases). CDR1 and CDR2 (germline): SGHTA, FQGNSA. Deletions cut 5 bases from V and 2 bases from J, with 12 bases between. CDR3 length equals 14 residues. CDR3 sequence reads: CASSPGRKQETQYF. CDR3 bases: TGTGCCAGCAGCCCAGGGAGGAAGCAAGAGACCCAGTACTTC.